This TCR beta chain was captured in a study of shared T cell receptors in the human thymus. The data were produced by immunoSEQ multiplex PCR, yet TCRdb's version contains in-frame clones alone and is incomplete. Of some 700,000 clones listed, approximately 85% are singletons. Germline trimming cut 7 bases from V and 4 bases from J; bases unmatched to any gene: 12. This CDR3 region has 16 residues. Germline V lookup: CDR1 LGHNT, CDR2 FRNRAP. These data were also filed under a second study, of human thymus T cells. That investigation notes: Related research reported highly overlapping thymic repertoires among unrelated individuals.

This TCR was sampled from a girl in the first two years of life with a congenital heart defect. The sequenced sample was thymocytes. The rearrangement joins TRBV12-5 to TRBJ2-2, with TRBD2 matching over 7 bases. The CDR3: CASVKTSSRGTGELFF. DNA for the CDR3: TGTGCTAGTGTTAAGACTAGCTCGCGCGGCACCGGGGAGCTGTTTTTT.